The T cell receptor beta chain described here comes from a study of blood T cell repertoires in COVID-19. Looking at the study overall: COVID-19 samples collected from the United States, Italy and Spain covered acute and convalescent phases. T cells, B-cell-depleted T cells, or PBMCs supplied cDNA or gDNA.

This CDR3 region has 16 residues. V was pared by 1 base and J by 3 bases, with 15 bases between. CDR1 is LGHDT and CDR2 is YNNKEL in the germline V gene (reference sequence). In the original analysis: Nucleated cell number was recorded as an estimate derived from reference gene primer amplification. Assay used: immunoSEQ multiplex PCR; TCRdb lists only in-frame clones, some missing. V and J calls and clone size follow that table, whereas D and trimming were derived from the DNA. In the table there are about 280,000 clones, just over 85% of which are singletons. Sequencing used peripheral blood. The gene calls are TRBV3-1 (or the pseudogene TRBV3-2) and TRBJ1-2; D is uncertain. The receptor was derived from a woman in her 30s with active or convalescent COVID-19. The CDR3 nucleotides are TGTGCCAGCAGCCAAGTACCCAGGAACGGGGACTATGGCTACACCTTC. Translated, it gives CASSQVPRNGDYGYTF.